Listed below are T cell receptor beta chains from one sample, sequenced in a study of cytomegalovirus exposure and HLA in healthy donors. Libraries were prepared by immunoSEQ multiplex PCR; TCRdb keeps only in-frame clonotypes and omits some of them. The sample has around 210,000 clones; around 80% are singletons. What was sequenced was PBMCs. The receptors come from a boy aged 5-17 years in good health and CMV-seronegative. CDR3s include the opening cysteine and the closing phenylalanine or tryptophan. D genes are given only for firm matches. Expanded clones get a size class; other rows say once, few or many, or leave the size out.

d_call	j_call	clone_size	v_call	cdr3_nt	cdr3_aa
.	TRBJ1-2	once	TRBV30	TGTGCCTGGAGTGCGGGTTTCAAGAGGGACTATGGCTACACCTTC	CAWSAGFKRDYGYTF
TRBD1	TRBJ1-1	.	TRBV6-5	TGTGCCAGTAGGACAGGGGTAAACACTGAAGCTTTCTTT	CASRTGVNTEAFF
.	TRBJ1-2	.	TRBV18	TGTGCCAGCACCCCGAGGCAGGGTAGGACTAACTATGGCTACACCTTC	CASTPRQGRTNYGYTF
.	TRBJ1-1	.	TRBV7-9	TGTGCCAGCAGCGATCAAATCCGGGAGAACACTGAAGCTTTCTTT	CASSDQIRENTEAFF
TRBD2	TRBJ2-3	once	TRBV7-8	TGTGCCAGCAGCTTCGGTCTAGCGGGGGGCCGAGGCACAGATACGCAGTATTTT	CASSFGLAGGRGTDTQYF
.	TRBJ2-1	.	TRBV5-6	TGTGCCAGCAGCCCGGACATCGCATCCTACAATGAGCAGTTCTTC	CASSPDIASYNEQFF
.	TRBJ2-3	.	TRBV4-1	TGCGCCAGCAGCCAAGACGGGTTAGGGGGACTACCCACAGATACGCAGTATTTT	CASSQDGLGGLPTDTQYF
.	TRBJ2-3	once	TRBV30	TGTGCCTGGAGTGTACTAACAGATACGCAGTATTTT	CAWSVLTDTQYF
.	TRBJ1-5	.	TRBV2	TGTGCCAGCAGTACAGGGATAGATAGCAATCAGCCCCAGCATTTT	CASSTGIDSNQPQHF
.	TRBJ1-1	once	TRBV6-1	TGTGCCAGCAGTACCTCCACTTCGAACACTGAAGCTTTCTTT	CASSTSTSNTEAFF
TRBD1	TRBJ1-1	.	TRBV7-8	TGTGCCAGCAGCCTCGGGACAGGCTTTGCTTTCTTT	CASSLGTGFAFF
TRBD1	TRBJ1-1	.	TRBV5-1	TGCGCCAGCAGCACGGGACAGGGGAGGACTGAAGCTTTCTTT	CASSTGQGRTEAFF
.	TRBJ1-3	once	TRBV11-2	TGTGCCAGCAGCCTGACTGAAGGAAACACCATATATTTT	CASSLTEGNTIYF
.	TRBJ2-5	few	TRBV4-1	TGCGCCAGCAGCCAATACTTCGGGACTCAACTTACAACCCAAAAAGAGACCCAGTACTTC	CASSQYFGTQLTTQKETQYF
TRBD1	TRBJ1-1	few	TRBV7-9	TGCGCCAGCAGCTCTACAGGGGGCTTGGACACTGAAGCTTTCTTT	CASSSTGGLDTEAFF
.	TRBJ1-5	.	TRBV6-5	TGTGCCAGCAGCCGAGGGACACGGGATCAGCCCCAGCATTTT	CASSRGTRDQPQHF